Each of the 18 T cell receptor beta chains below was sequenced from the same sample in a study of CD8+ T cells in alopecia areata. RNA was extracted and reverse transcribed into cDNA as the sequencing template. Assay: immunoSEQ multiplex PCR; the TCRdb copy retains only in-frame clones and omits some. The sample gives about 97,000 clones, 41% of which show up once; approximately 1.5% is in the top ten. Sequencing used CD4+ T cells sorted from blood. Receptors were obtained from a human donor with alopecia areata.

This clone was observed a few times. The CDR3 DNA follows: TGCGCCAGCAGCTTGGACACTGAAGCTTTCTTT. This gives the protein CASSLDTEAFF. The gene calls are TRBV5-1 and TRBJ1-1; D unresolved. From germline, CDR1 is SGHRS and CDR2 YFSETQ. The CDR3 has 11 residues. V was cut by 0 bases and J by 3 bases, with 0 bases left in between. Together with reference TRBV5-1 and TRBJ1-1, the CDR3 gives the full variable domain: KAGVTQTPRYLIKTRGQQVTLSCSPISGHRSVSWYQQTPGQGLQFLFEYFSETQRNKGNFPGRFSGRQFSNSRSEMNVSTLELGDSALYLCASSLDTEAFFGQGTRLTVV.

The chain links TRBV19 to TRBJ2-6; tentative D call: TRBD2 (6 bases). The germline V gene encodes CDR1 LNHDA and CDR2 SQIVND (reference sequence). Trimming took off 6 bases at V and 0 bases at J, with 12 bases between the two ends. CDR3 length: 16 residues. This CDR3 is CASRDGAGSGANVLTF. The DNA for the CDR3 is TGTGCCAGTAGGGATGGAGCGGGCTCTGGGGCCAACGTCCTGACTTTC.

This rearrangement joins TRBV29-1 to TRBJ2-7; a weak D match, TRBD2 (6 bases). Germline lookup yields CDR1 SQVTM and CDR2 ANQGSEA. V lost 1 base and J 0 bases, leaving 19 bases between the germline ends. The CDR3 runs 17 residues. The CDR3 here is CSVEAARRGRSSYEQYF. The CDR3 DNA follows: TGCAGCGTTGAAGCCGCGAGGCGGGGACGAAGCTCCTACGAGCAGTACTTC.

There are a few counts of this clone. The gene calls are TRBV28 and TRBJ1-2; D unresolved. Between the trimmed V and J ends, which lost 4 bases and 3 bases, there was a span of 9 bases. This CDR3 region has 13 residues. The V gene's germline CDR1 is MDHEN and CDR2 SYDVKM. DNA for the CDR3: TGTGCCAGCAGTTCTGGGCCCCACTATGGCTACACCTTC. Residues: CASSSGPHYGYTF.

This clone came up a few times. The chain has TRBV5-1 and TRBJ2-1; the D gene is possibly TRBD2 (5 bases). The CDR3 is 14 residues long. Trimming pared 0 bases from V and 5 bases from J, leaving 9 bases between. The V gene's germline CDR1 is SGHRS and CDR2 YFSETQ. The CDR3 region is CASSLEAEDNEQFF. In DNA form, the CDR3 reads TGCGCCAGCAGCTTGGAAGCGGAGGACAATGAGCAGTTCTTC.

This clone was found a few times. This sequence joins TRBV29-1 and TRBJ2-7, with TRBD2 matching over 7 bases. The CDR3 is 14 amino acids. From germline, CDR1 is SQVTM and CDR2 ANQGSEA. Germline trimming cut 4 bases from V and 1 base from J; bases unmatched to any gene: 7. The CDR3 region has the DNA TGCAGCGTTGGGGGGGGAGGTTTTTCCTACGAGCAGTACTTC. Its translation: CSVGGGGFSYEQYF.

V usage is TRBV7-3 and J usage is TRBJ2-3; D ambiguous. Germline assignment: CDR1 SGHTA and CDR2 FQGTGA. The V gene lost 0 bases and the J gene lost 6 bases, with 4 bases spanning the gap. This CDR3 is built from 12 residues. The CDR3 loop is CASSLTGDTQYF. The CDR3 DNA sequence: TGTGCCAGCAGCTTAACGGGGGATACGCAGTATTTT. Together with reference TRBV7-3 and TRBJ2-3, the CDR3 gives the full variable domain: GAGVSQTPSNKVTEKGKYVELRCDPISGHTALYWYRQSLGQGPEFLIYFQGTGAADDSGLPNDRFFAVRPEGSVSTLKIQRTERGDSAVYLCASSLTGDTQYFGPGTRLTVL.

This sequence joins TRBV5-4 and TRBJ2-3; D may be TRBD1 or TRBD2 (6 bases each). This CDR3 is built from 15 residues. CDR1 and CDR2 from the germline V gene are SGHNT and YYREEE (reference sequence). V was clipped by 4 bases and J by 5 bases, with 17 bases between them. The CDR3 reads CASSRGGVGGDTQYF. In nucleotides, the CDR3 is TGTGCCAGCAGCCGTGGCGGGGTAGGGGGAGATACGCAGTATTTT.

The CDR3 protein is CASSQQGYTQYF. As DNA, the CDR3 is TGTGCCAGCAGTCAACAAGGGTATACGCAGTATTTT. The genes are TRBV2 and TRBJ2-3; D is unresolved. Trimming shortened V by 5 bases and J by 7 bases, and 10 bases separated the two germline ends. The CDR3 spans 12 residues. CDR1 is SNHLY, CDR2 FYNNEI, per germline.

This clone was counted a few times. The V call is TRBV7-9, the J call TRBJ2-7; 10 bases are shared with TRBD2. CDR1 and CDR2 (germline): SEHNR, FQNEAQ (reference sequence). V shed 5 bases, J shed 4 bases, and the junction held 5 bases outside the gene matches. This CDR3 has 14 amino acids. CDR3 DNA sequence: TGTGCCAGCAGCAAGAGCGGGGGGGAATACGAGCAGTACTTC. Its translation is CASSKSGGEYEQYF.

On this clone: The germline gene is not matched at one end of the junction; a read error may be the cause. Within the sample, other DNA sequences also encode this same CDR3. The V call is TRBV19, the J call TRBJ1-1; no clear D gene. Per germline, CDR1 LNHDA and CDR2 SQIVND (reference sequence). The CDR3 runs to 11 residues. Here the CDR3 reads CASHMNTEAFF. The CDR3 DNA is TGTGCCAGTCATATGAACACTGAAGCCTTCTTT.

This clone was detected only a few times. The chain couples TRBV7-2 to TRBJ2-6; D ambiguous. The length of the CDR3 is 16 residues. Germline CDR1 is SGHTA and CDR2 is FQGNSA. V was trimmed by 5 bases and J by 6 bases, leaving 17 bases between them. The CDR3 here is CASSPIATRLANVLTF. DNA for the CDR3: TGTGCCAGCAGCCCTATCGCGACGAGATTGGCCAACGTCCTGACTTTC.

This clone was picked up a small number of times. The chain has TRBV11-3 and TRBJ2-1; no definite D call. The CDR3 is 13 residues long. Germline CDR1 is SGHNT and CDR2 is YENEEA. V dropped 0 bases and J dropped 10 bases, with 10 bases sitting between them. The CDR3 DNA reads as TGTGCCAGCAGCTTAGATTCGGTGGGAGAGCAGTTCTTC. Translation: CASSLDSVGEQFF.

V and J are TRBV19 and TRBJ1-2, with a possible D match to TRBD1 (6 bases). This CDR3 spans 14 amino acids. The V gene's germline CDR1 is LNHDA and CDR2 SQIVND (reference sequence). Between the trimmed V and J ends, which lost 3 bases and 2 bases, there was a span of 10 bases. CDR3 amino acids: CASSIRGRNYGYTF. CDR3 nucleotides: TGTGCCAGTAGTATCAGGGGCCGAAACTATGGCTACACCTTC.

The chain links TRBV2 to TRBJ2-1, with a tentative D call TRBD1 (5 bases). Trimming removed 1 base from V and 4 bases from J, with 20 bases in between. The length of the CDR3 is 18 residues. Germline CDR1 is SNHLY and CDR2 is FYNNEI. DNA for the CDR3: TGTGCCAGCAGTGAAGTGGGCTTTGGGGCCTCGGAGTACAATGAGCAGTTCTTC. Amino acids: CASSEVGFGASEYNEQFF. Full variable domain (outside the CDR3, taken from reference TRBV2 and TRBJ2-1): EPEVTQTPSHQVTQMGQEVILRCVPISNHLYFYWYRQILGQKVEFLVSFYNNEISEKSEIFDDQFSVERPDGSNFTLKIRSTKLEDSAMYFCASSEVGFGASEYNEQFFGPGTRLTVL.

A single count supports this clone. The chain couples TRBV7-2 to TRBJ2-7, with D possibly matching TRBD1 (7 bases). The length of the CDR3 is 16 residues. V was trimmed by 5 bases and J by 2 bases, leaving 19 bases between them. Germline V gene data show CDR1 as SGHTA and CDR2 as FQGNSA. The CDR3 sequence is CASSITGAWGAYEQYF. In DNA form, the CDR3 reads TGTGCCAGCAGCATTACAGGGGCCTGGGGGGCCTACGAGCAGTACTTC.

The chain has TRBV7-9 and TRBJ2-4, with 8 nucleotides matching TRBD1. CDR1 is SEHNR, CDR2 FQNEAQ, per germline (reference sequence). V dropped 1 base and J dropped 13; count of bases not matched to a gene: 6. The CDR3 covers 13 residues. This CDR3 is CASSLGIRDRQYF. CDR3 DNA: TGTGCCAGCAGCTTAGGGATTAGGGACAGGCAGTACTTC.

The chain uses TRBV30 and TRBJ1-6; weak D call: TRBD1 (6 bases). This CDR3 contains 15 residues. Germline CDR1 and CDR2: GTSNPN and SVGIG (reference sequence). The V end lost 0 bases, the J end lost 8 bases, and 14 bases lay between the germline ends. The CDR3 DNA sequence: TGTGCCTGGAGTGTACGCCGGGACAAGTATTCACCCCTCCACTTT. Residues: CAWSVRRDKYSPLHF.